What follows are 2 T cell receptor beta chains derived from one specimen sequenced in a study of blood T cell repertoires in COVID-19. The repertoire was sequenced with immunoSEQ multiplex PCR; TCRdb's copy has only in-frame clones and lacks some. This sample has fewer than 350,000 clones, with roughly 85% found just once. The specimen sequenced was peripheral blood. These TCRs come from a human donor in a cohort sampled during active COVID-19.

Comments on this clone: The same CDR3 is also encoded by other DNA sequences in this sample. This chain uses TRBV9 with TRBJ1-2, with D unresolved. The V end lost 0 bases, the J end lost 5 bases, and 11 bases lay between the germline ends. The CDR3 covers 14 residues. CDR1 is SGDLS, CDR2 YYNGEE, per germline. The CDR3 is CASSVGGDSYGYTF. In nucleotides, the CDR3 is TGTGCCAGCAGCGTAGGAGGCGACTCTTATGGCTACACCTTC.

The rearrangement uses TRBV5-4 and TRBJ2-5; 12 positions match TRBD1. The CDR3 length is 16 residues. V dropped 1 base and J dropped 5; count of bases not matched to a gene: 6. Per the germline V gene, CDR1 is SGHNT and CDR2 is YYREEE (reference sequence). In DNA form, the CDR3 reads TGTGCCAGCAGCTTGCGGGACAGGGGGCGCCTGGAGACCCAGTACTTC. It translates to CASSLRDRGRLETQYF.